At least ten counts were recorded for the clone carrying this TCR beta chain. Per germline, CDR1 DFQATT and CDR2 SNEGSKA (reference sequence). Between the trimmed V and J ends, which lost 4 bases and 8 bases, there was a span of 9 bases. The CDR3 totals 11 residues. The data belong to a study of regulatory T cells in long-lasting Graves disease. iRepertoire HTBI primers and Arm-PCR of CDR3 regions built TCR beta libraries. TCRdb redid the calling of the multiplex PCR reads with MiXCR, one entry per CDR3 protein. The sample shows under 800,000 distinct CDR3 sequences, 15% to 20% of them seen only once. Sample time point: newly diagnosed GD, antithyroid drugs for less than 3 months. Following extraction of RNA from PBMCs, that RNA was used to make the TCR library. This sample also belongs to another study, concerning T cells in Graves' hyperthyroidism and ophthalmopathy. This second study says: HTBI primers drove first-round RT-PCR of the TCR CDR3.

Here the sequenced sample was peripheral blood mononuclear cells (PBMCs), taken at new diagnosis, from a patient treated with antithyroid drugs. The TCR was taken from a woman aged 25 to 39 with Graves disease. V gene TRBV20-1 combines with J gene TRBJ2-1; the D is unclear. The CDR3 protein is CSATRGDEQFF. In DNA form, the CDR3 reads TGCAGTGCTACCCGAGGTGATGAGCAGTTCTTC.